This note documents a single T cell receptor beta chain sequence. CD8+CD57+ cell expansion, shown by flow cytometry, had occurred in the patients selected for sequencing. Every patient presented with severe acquired aplastic anemia. This entry comes from a study of CD8+CD57+ T cells in acquired aplastic anemia. CDR1 and CDR2 from the germline V gene are DFQATT and SNEGSKA (reference sequence). The CDR3 loop spans 15 amino acids. The V end was cut by 3 bases, the J end by 3 bases, with 18 bases between. The study profiled TCR beta VDJ and CDR3 using genomic DNA as template. MiXCR was run by TCRdb on the reads, yielding one entry per CDR3 protein. This sample has about 160,000 distinct CDR3 sequences, with around 50% found just once.

This receptor was taken from a human donor with aplastic anemia. Sequencing was performed on sorted CD4+, CD8+, or CD8+CD57+ T cells (not recorded which) from PBMCs. J is TRBJ2-7 and V is TRBV20-1, with D possibly TRBD2 on 7 matching bases. Here the CDR3 DNA reads TGCAGTGCTAGCCCTGACAGGAGGGAGGGCTACGAGCAGTACTTC. Residues: CSASPDRREGYEQYF.